These T cell receptor beta chains were read from a single sample in a study of tumor-infiltrating lymphocytes in localized non-small cell lung cancer. Sequencing was performed with immunoSEQ multiplex PCR; in TCRdb, only in-frame clones are kept and a portion is missing. The table records some 21,000 clones, approximately 80% of them present only once. Sequencing was carried out using lung tumor tissue. The receptors were sampled from a human donor with non-small cell lung cancer. Both conserved end residues are part of each CDR3. A D gene is named only where the DNA matches it firmly. Clone size is stated in some rows and not others, as once, few, many or a class when expanded.

>-|TRBJ2-7|TRBV7-9|-
TGTGCCAGCAGCTTAAACAGTGCCACCTACGAGCAGTACTTC
CASSLNSATYEQYF
>-|TRBJ2-7|TRBV21-1|-
TGTGCCAGCAGCAAAGCCCCCGTAGAGGGGCTCCATACAAGCTACGAGCAGTACTTC
CASSKAPVEGLHTSYEQYF
>-|TRBJ1-5|TRBV30|-
TGTGCCTGGAGTACCCTTCAGAAGTGGCCCCAGCATTTT
CAWSTLQKWPQHF
>-|TRBJ1-3|TRBV7-3|-
TGTGCCAGCAGCTTAAGAAGTCACTTAATGAGCTCTGGAAACACCATATATTTT
CASSLRSHLMSSGNTIYF
>-|TRBJ1-2|TRBV10-3|-
TGTGCCATCGGAGAGCCGGGAGGCTACACCTTC
CAIGEPGGYTF
>TRBD1|TRBJ2-1|TRBV29-1|-
TGCAGCGGACTGACAGGGGGTAACCTAGTTGAGCAGTTCTTC
CSGLTGGNLVEQFF
>TRBD1|TRBJ2-5|TRBV18|-
TGTGCCAGCTCACCATTCGACAGGGGGGAGACCCAGTACTTC
CASSPFDRGETQYF
>-|TRBJ1-5|TRBV7-8|-
TGTGCCAGCAGCTTAGCGGGGGCATACAATCAGCCCCAGCATTTT
CASSLAGAYNQPQHF
>-|TRBJ1-5|TRBV6-5|few
TGTGCCAGCAGTTCGGACCATCAGCCCCAGCATTTT
CASSSDHQPQHF
>-|TRBJ2-5|TRBV29-1|-
TGCAGCGTTAACGGACTGTCAGGGGAGACCCAGTACTTC
CSVNGLSGETQYF
>-|TRBJ2-7|TRBV7-8|-
TGTGCCAGCAGCTTTCGACAATACTGGTACGAGCAGTACTTC
CASSFRQYWYEQYF
>TRBD2|TRBJ2-2|TRBV5-1|-
TGCGCCAGCCGGACTAGCGGGAGTCCCGGGGAGCTGTTTTTT
CASRTSGSPGELFF
>-|TRBJ2-1|TRBV2|-
TGTGCCAGCAGTGAAGTAAGAGTTCTGGATGAGCAGTTCTTC
CASSEVRVLDEQFF
>-|TRBJ2-5|TRBV6-5|-
TGTGCCAGCAGTTACTCCGGAAAGACCCAGTACTTC
CASSYSGKTQYF
>TRBD1|TRBJ2-1|TRBV14|-
TGTGCCAGCAGCCTCTTTGGGGACAGACAGTTCTTC
CASSLFGDRQFF
>TRBD2|TRBJ2-1|TRBV5-4|few
TGTGCCAGCAGTTTTAGCGGGAGCTACAATGAGCAGTTCTTC
CASSFSGSYNEQFF
>TRBD1|TRBJ2-2|TRBV7-9|-
TGTGCCAGCAGCCCGGGACAGGGGGCGTGGTATGGCGGGGAGCTGTTTTTT
CASSPGQGAWYGGELFF
>-|TRBJ1-2|TRBV19|-
TGTGCCAGTCGGCCGGGAGCCAGCTCTAACTATGGCTACACCTTC
CASRPGASSNYGYTF
>-|TRBJ1-1|TRBV7-9|-
TGTGCCAGCAGCTCCGTCCCGGGGAACACTGAAGCTTTCTTT
CASSSVPGNTEAFF
>-|TRBJ1-2|TRBV5-1|-
TGCGCCAGCAGCACGAGTCCGGGACCGGAGGCTGGCTACACCTTC
CASSTSPGPEAGYTF
>-|TRBJ1-5|TRBV5-1|-
TGTGCCAGCAGCTTGGCAGGGATGAACAATCAGCCCCAGCATTTT
CASSLAGMNNQPQHF
>-|TRBJ2-2|TRBV18|-
TGTGCCAGCTCACCACTCCCGGGACAAGGCACCGGGGAGCTGTTTTTT
CASSPLPGQGTGELFF
>-|TRBJ2-7|TRBV5-5|-
TGTGCCAGCAGCTCTACCGGGACTTCCATAGGCGAGCAGTACTTC
CASSSTGTSIGEQYF
>-|TRBJ1-1|TRBV7-8|-
TGTGCCAGCAGCTTAGCGGGACACCTCATGAACACTGAAGCTTTCTTT
CASSLAGHLMNTEAFF
>TRBD2|TRBJ2-7|TRBV30|-
TGTGCCTGGGGCCCAGGGACTAGCGGTTTCTACGAGCAGTACTTC
CAWGPGTSGFYEQYF
>TRBD2|TRBJ2-5|TRBV5-1|-
TGCGCCAGCAGCTTCTCTAGCGGCCAAGAGACCCAGTACTTC
CASSFSSGQETQYF
>TRBD2|TRBJ2-2|TRBV7-8|-
TGTGCCAGCAGCTTAAAGGGACTAGCGGGTAACACCGGGGAGCTGTTTTTT
CASSLKGLAGNTGELFF
>-|TRBJ1-2|TRBV11-2|once
TGTGCCAGCAGCTTAGACACCTATGGCTACACCTTC
CASSLDTYGYTF
>-|TRBJ2-2|TRBV5-1|-
TGCGCCAGCAGCTTAGAACCACTGAACACCGGGGAGCTGTTTTTT
CASSLEPLNTGELFF
>-|TRBJ1-1|TRBV6-4|once
TGTGCCAGCTCCCCGGCGCCAGGGAACACTGAAGCTTTCTTT
CASSPAPGNTEAFF
>TRBD1|TRBJ2-3|TRBV29-1|-
TGCAGCGCGGGACAGAATACGCAGTATTTT
CSAGQNTQYF
>TRBD1|TRBJ1-4|TRBV2|-
TGTGCCAGCAGTCTTGGACAGGGCGTGGGTGAAAAACTGTTTTTT
CASSLGQGVGEKLFF
>TRBD1|TRBJ2-7|TRBV28|-
TGTGCCAGCAGGGGGACAGGGCCAACCGAGCAGTACTTC
CASRGTGPTEQYF
>TRBD2|TRBJ2-4|TRBV29-1|-
TGCAGCGTTGGCGGGGGGGGAGCCAAAAACATTCAGTACTTC
CSVGGGGAKNIQYF
>TRBD1|TRBJ2-3|TRBV18|-
TGTGCCAGCTCACTTGCCGCGGGACAGGGGGCGACCCTAGGATCTTCAGATACGCAGTATTTT
CASSLAAGQGATLGSSDTQYF
>-|TRBJ2-7|TRBV2|-
TGTGCCAGCGTTTCGTCCTACGAGCAGTACTTC
CASVSSYEQYF
>-|TRBJ2-7|TRBV10-2|-
TGCGCCAGCAGTGAGTCGAGAGGGCTCGAGCAGTACTTC
CASSESRGLEQYF
>TRBD1|TRBJ2-7|TRBV2|once
TGTGCCAGCAGTGGGACAGGGGGGGTCAATTTTTACGAGCAGTACTTC
CASSGTGGVNFYEQYF
>-|TRBJ1-5|TRBV5-1|medium-sized
TGCGCCAGCAGCTTGTCGGCCTCCTCCAGCAATCAGCCCCAGCATTTT
CASSLSASSSNQPQHF
>TRBD1|TRBJ1-2|TRBV7-9|-
TGTGCCAGCAGCTCTTATAGCCGGACAGGGGACGGCTACACCTTC
CASSSYSRTGDGYTF
>-|TRBJ2-7|TRBV2|few
TGTGCCAGCAGTGAAGAGCCCTGGGTCGGCGAGCAGTACTTC
CASSEEPWVGEQYF
>TRBD1|TRBJ1-1|TRBV5-1|-
TGCGCCAGCAGCTCGACAGGGGTTGTTAACACTGAAGCTTTCTTT
CASSSTGVVNTEAFF
>-|TRBJ2-6|TRBV23-1|-
TGCGCCAGCAGTCAATCGGTGATGCCAGCCTCTGGGGCCAACGTCCTGACTTTC
CASSQSVMPASGANVLTF
>-|TRBJ2-7|TRBV11-2|-
TGTGCCAGCAGCTTAGATTTAGGGTACGAGCAGTACTTC
CASSLDLGYEQYF
>-|TRBJ2-2|TRBV7-2|-
TGTGCCAGCAGCTTAGCGGGCACCGGGGAGCTGTTTTTT
CASSLAGTGELFF
>TRBD1|TRBJ1-2|TRBV19|-
TGTGCCAGTAGTAGGGACAGGGAATACACCTTC
CASSRDREYTF
>-|TRBJ1-2|TRBV9|once
TGTGCCAGCAGCGAGCGACAGCTAGCTAACTATGGCTACACCTTC
CASSERQLANYGYTF
>-|TRBJ2-7|TRBV10-3|-
TGTGCCATCAGTGAATACGGGGCGAATGACGAGCAGTACTTC
CAISEYGANDEQYF
>TRBD2|TRBJ2-7|TRBV19|-
TGTGCCAGTAGTATTATGACTAGCGGTGCCTACGAGCAGTACTTC
CASSIMTSGAYEQYF
>-|TRBJ2-7|TRBV15|-
TGTGCCACCAGCAGAGTGGTTGGAGGGGCCCTAGGGTACGAGCAGTACTTC
CATSRVVGGALGYEQYF
>-|TRBJ1-2|TRBV28|-
TGTGCCAGCAGTTTCGACCAGTTGGGGTTCGGCTACACCTTC
CASSFDQLGFGYTF